This paragraph covers one T cell receptor (beta chain) sequence. What it recognizes is unknown. Rearranged V-D-J TRB sequences were amplified with a mixed TRB-A/B primer pool. TCRdb recomputed calls from the multiplex PCR reads with MiXCR, one row per CDR3 protein. Here the sample spans nearly 7,500 distinct CDR3 sequences, roughly 31% being singletons. CDR1 MNHNS and CDR2 SASEGT come from the germline V gene. With 8 bases clipped from V and 0 bases from J, the junction kept 8 bases outside the gene matches. The CDR3 has 16 amino acids. This sample is drawn from a study of T cell repertoires in aging, cancer and after chemotherapy. Across the whole study: Six age groups, ranging from 30 or younger to 70 or older, included the donors.

Broader study findings: Age-matched healthy donors had significantly more diverse, less clonal blood TCR repertoires than untreated cancer patients.

Amplification of TCR beta used genomic DNA extracted from peripheral blood. The TCR was taken from a human donor with a blood cancer. The chain uses TRBV6-1 and TRBJ2-1; TRBD1 matches 9 bases. The sequenced sample consisted of blood. The CDR3 nucleotides read TGTGCCAGCGTCAGGACAGGGGCCAACTCCTACAATGAGCAGTTCTTC. Translated: CASVRTGANSYNEQFF.